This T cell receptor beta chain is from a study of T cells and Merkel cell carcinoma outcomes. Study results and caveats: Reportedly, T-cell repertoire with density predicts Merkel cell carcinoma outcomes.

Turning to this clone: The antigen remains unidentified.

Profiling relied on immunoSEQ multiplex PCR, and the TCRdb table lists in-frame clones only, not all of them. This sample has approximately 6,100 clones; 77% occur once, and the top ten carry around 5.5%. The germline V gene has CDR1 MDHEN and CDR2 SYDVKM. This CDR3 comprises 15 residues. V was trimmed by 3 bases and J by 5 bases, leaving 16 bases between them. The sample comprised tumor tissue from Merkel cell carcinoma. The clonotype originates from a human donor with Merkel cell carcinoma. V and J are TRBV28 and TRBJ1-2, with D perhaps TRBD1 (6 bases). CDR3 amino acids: CASSFRDTGTYGYTF. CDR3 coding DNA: TGTGCCAGCAGTTTCCGGGACACGGGAACGTATGGCTACACCTTC.